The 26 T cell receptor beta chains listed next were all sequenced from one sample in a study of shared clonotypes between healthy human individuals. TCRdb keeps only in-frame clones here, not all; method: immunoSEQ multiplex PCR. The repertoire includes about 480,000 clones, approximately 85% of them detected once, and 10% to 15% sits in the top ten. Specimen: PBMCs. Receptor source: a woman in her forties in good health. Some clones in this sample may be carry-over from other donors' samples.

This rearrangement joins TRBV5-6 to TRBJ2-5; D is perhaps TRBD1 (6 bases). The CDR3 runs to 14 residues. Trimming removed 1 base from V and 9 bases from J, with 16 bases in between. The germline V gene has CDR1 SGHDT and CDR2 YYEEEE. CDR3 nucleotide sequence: TGTGCCAGCAGCTTGACCGGGACATCCTGGGCCCAGTACTTC. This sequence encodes CASSLTGTSWAQYF.

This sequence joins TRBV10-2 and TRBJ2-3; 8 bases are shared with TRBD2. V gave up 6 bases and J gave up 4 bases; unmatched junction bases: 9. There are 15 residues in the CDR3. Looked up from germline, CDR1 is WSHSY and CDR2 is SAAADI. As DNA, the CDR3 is TGCGCCAGCAGGGGGGAAGCGGGAGTTGCAGATACGCAGTATTTT. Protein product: CASRGEAGVADTQYF.

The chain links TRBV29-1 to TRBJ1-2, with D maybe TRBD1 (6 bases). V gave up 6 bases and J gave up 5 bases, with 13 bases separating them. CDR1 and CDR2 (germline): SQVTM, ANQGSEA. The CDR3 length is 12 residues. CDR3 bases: TGCAGCGTAGCCCGGGACATTTATGGCTACACCTTC. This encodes CSVARDIYGYTF.

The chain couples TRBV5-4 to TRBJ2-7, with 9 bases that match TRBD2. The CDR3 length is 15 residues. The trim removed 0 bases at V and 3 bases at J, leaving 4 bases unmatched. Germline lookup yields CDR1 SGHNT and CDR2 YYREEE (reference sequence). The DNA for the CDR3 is TGTGCCAGCAGCTTGGGGGCTAGCGGGATCTACGAGCAGTACTTC. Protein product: CASSLGASGIYEQYF.

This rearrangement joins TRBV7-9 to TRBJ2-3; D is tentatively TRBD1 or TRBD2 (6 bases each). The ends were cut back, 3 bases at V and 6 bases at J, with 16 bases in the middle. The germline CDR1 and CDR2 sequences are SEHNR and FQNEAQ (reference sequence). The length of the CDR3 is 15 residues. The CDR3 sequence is CASSFLDSRGDTQYF. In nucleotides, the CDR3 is TGTGCCAGCAGCTTCTTGGACAGCCGGGGGGATACGCAGTATTTT.

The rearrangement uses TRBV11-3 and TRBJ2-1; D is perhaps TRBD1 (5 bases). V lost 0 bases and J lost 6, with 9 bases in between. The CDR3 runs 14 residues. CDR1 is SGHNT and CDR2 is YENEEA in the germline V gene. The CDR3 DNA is TGTGCCAGCAGCTTAGATTCAGGGTTCAATGAGCAGTTCTTC. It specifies CASSLDSGFNEQFF.

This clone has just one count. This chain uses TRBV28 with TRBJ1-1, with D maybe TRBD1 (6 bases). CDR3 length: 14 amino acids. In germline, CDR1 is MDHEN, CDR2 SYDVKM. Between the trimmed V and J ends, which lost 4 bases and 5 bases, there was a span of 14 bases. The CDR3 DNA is TGTGCCAGCAGTTCCCTCGGGGGGCCTACTGAAGCTTTCTTT. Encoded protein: CASSSLGGPTEAFF.

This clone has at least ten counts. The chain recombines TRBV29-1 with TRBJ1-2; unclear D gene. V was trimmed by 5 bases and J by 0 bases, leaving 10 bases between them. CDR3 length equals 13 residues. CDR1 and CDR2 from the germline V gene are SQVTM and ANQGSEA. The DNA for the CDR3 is TGCAGCGTTACGGAGGGCCCTAACTATGGCTACACCTTC. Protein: CSVTEGPNYGYTF.

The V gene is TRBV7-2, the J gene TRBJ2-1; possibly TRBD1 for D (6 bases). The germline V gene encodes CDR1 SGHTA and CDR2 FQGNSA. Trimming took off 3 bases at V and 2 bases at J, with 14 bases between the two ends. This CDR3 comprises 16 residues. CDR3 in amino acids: CASSLVLGGTYNEQFF. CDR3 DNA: TGTGCCAGCAGCTTGGTGTTAGGGGGTACCTACAATGAGCAGTTCTTC. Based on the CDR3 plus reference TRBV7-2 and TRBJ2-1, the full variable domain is GAGVSQSPSNKVTEKGKDVELRCDPISGHTALYWYRQSLGQGLEFLIYFQGNSAPDKSGLPSDRFSAERTGGSVSTLTIQRTQQEDSAVYLCASSLVLGGTYNEQFFGPGTRLTVL.

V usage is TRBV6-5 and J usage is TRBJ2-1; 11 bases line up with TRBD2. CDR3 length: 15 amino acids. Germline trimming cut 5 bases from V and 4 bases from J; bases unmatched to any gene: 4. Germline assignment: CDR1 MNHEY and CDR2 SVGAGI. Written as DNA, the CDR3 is TGTGCCAGCAGTCAGACTAGCGGGACGTACAATGAGCAGTTCTTC. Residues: CASSQTSGTYNEQFF.

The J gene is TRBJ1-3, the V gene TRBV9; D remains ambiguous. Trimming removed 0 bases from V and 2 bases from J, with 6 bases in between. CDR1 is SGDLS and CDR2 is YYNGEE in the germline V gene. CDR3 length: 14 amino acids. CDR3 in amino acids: CASSVGGTGNTIYF. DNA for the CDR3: TGTGCCAGCAGCGTAGGCGGTACTGGAAACACCATATATTTT.

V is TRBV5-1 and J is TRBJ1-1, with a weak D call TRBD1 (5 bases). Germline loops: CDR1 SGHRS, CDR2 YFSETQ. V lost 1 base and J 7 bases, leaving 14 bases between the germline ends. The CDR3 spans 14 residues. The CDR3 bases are TGCGCCAGCAGCTTGTCGCAGGGTGGTGGTGAAGCTTTCTTT. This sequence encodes CASSLSQGGGEAFF.

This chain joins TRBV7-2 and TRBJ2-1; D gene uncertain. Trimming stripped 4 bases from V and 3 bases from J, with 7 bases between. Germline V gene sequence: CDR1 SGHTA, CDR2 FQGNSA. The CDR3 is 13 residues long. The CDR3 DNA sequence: TGTGCCAGCAGCTCTCAGCTCTACAATGAGCAGTTCTTC. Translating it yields CASSSQLYNEQFF.

CDR3 region: CASSPNRATFPQHF. The CDR3 DNA sequence: TGTGCCAGTAGTCCCAACAGGGCCACCTTTCCCCAGCATTTT. The chain employs TRBV19 and TRBJ1-5, with D possibly being TRBD1 (6 bases). The CDR3 runs to 14 residues. V was clipped by 5 bases and J by 10 bases, with 18 bases between them. Germline values: CDR1 LNHDA, CDR2 SQIVND (reference sequence).

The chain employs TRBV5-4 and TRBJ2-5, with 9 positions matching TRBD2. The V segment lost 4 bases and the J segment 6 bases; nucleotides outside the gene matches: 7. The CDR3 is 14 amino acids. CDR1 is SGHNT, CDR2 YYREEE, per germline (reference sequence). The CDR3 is CASSAGTSGQTQYF. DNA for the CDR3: TGTGCCAGCAGCGCCGGTACTAGCGGGCAGACCCAGTACTTC.

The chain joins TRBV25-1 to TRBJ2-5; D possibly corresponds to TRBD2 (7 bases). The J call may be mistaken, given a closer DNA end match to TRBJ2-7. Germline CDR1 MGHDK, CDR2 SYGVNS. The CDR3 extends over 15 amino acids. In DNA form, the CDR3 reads TGTGCCAGCAGTGACTTAGGGGGAGGGCCTGGCGAGCAGTACTTC. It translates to CASSDLGGGPGEQYF.

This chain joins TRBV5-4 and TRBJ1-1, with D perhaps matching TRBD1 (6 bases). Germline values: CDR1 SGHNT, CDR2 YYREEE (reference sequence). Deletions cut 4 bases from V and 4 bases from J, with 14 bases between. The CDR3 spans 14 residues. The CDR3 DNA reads TGTGCCAGCAGCATGAAGAGGGGGGGCACTGAAGCTTTCTTT. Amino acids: CASSMKRGGTEAFF.

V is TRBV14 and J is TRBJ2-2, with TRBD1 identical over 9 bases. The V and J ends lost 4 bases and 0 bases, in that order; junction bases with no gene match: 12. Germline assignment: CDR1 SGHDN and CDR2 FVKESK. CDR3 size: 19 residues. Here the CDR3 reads CASSPWTGALESNTGELFF. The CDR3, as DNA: TGTGCCAGCAGCCCCTGGACAGGGGCCTTAGAGTCGAACACCGGGGAGCTGTTTTTT.

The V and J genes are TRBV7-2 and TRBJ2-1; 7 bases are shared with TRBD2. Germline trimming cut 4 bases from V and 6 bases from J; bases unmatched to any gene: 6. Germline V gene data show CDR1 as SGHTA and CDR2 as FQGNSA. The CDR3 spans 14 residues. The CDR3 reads CASSWGRGVNEQFF. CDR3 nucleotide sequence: TGTGCCAGCAGCTGGGGCCGGGGGGTCAATGAGCAGTTCTTC.

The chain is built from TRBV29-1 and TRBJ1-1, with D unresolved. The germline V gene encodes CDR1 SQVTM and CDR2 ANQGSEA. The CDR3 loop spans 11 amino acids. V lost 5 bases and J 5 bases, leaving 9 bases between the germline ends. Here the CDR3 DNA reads TGCAGCGTTAGGCCCGGGACTGAAGCTTTCTTT. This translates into CSVRPGTEAFF.

The CDR3 here is CASSPGLAVDNEQFF. The CDR3, as DNA: TGTGCCAGCAGCCCGGGACTAGCGGTCGACAATGAGCAGTTCTTC. The V call is TRBV4-2, the J call TRBJ2-1; TRBD2 agrees at 11 bases. The CDR3 runs 15 residues. V gave up 4 bases and J gave up 5 bases; unmatched junction bases: 4. In germline, CDR1 is LGHNA, CDR2 YNFKEQ.

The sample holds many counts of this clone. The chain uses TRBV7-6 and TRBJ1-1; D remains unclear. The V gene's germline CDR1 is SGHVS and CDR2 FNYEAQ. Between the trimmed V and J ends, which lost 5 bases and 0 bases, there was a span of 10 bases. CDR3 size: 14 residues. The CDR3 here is CASSPLGMNTEAFF. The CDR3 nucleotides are TGTGCCAGCAGCCCCCTGGGCATGAACACTGAAGCTTTCTTT.

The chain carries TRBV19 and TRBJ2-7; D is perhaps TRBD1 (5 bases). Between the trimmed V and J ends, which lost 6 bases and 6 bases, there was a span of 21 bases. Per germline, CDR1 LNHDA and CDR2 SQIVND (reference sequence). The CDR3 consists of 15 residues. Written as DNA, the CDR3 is TGTGCCAGTAGCCCCTTGCTGGGGCTGGTCTCCGAGCAGTACTTC. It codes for CASSPLLGLVSEQYF.

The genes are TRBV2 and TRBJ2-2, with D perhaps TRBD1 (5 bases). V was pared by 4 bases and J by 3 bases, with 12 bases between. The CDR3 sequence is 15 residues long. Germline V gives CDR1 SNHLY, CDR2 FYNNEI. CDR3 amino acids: CASSVLQGDTGELFF. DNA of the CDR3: TGTGCCAGCAGTGTACTGCAGGGTGACACCGGGGAGCTGTTTTTT.

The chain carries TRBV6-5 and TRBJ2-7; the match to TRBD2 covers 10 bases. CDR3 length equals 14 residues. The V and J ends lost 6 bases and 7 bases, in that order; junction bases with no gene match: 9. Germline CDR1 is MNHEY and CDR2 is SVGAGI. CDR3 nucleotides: TGTGCCAGCAGGCGGACTAGCGGTCCGTGGGAGCAGTACTTC. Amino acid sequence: CASRRTSGPWEQYF.

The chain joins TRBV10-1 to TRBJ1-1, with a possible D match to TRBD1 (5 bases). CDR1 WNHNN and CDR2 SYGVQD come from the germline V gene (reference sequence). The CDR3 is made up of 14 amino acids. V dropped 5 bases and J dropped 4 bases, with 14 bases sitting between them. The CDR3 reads CASSQDIGGTEAFF. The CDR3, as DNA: TGCGCCAGCAGTCAGGACATTGGGGGCACTGAAGCTTTCTTT.